This T cell receptor beta chain appears in the sequencing data of a study of blood T cell repertoires in COVID-19 (dated by TCRdb to about 2020). About the study as a whole: Samples covering the acute and convalescent phases of COVID-19 were provided by collaborators in the United States, Italy and Spain. HLA class I and class II types, where available, came from metadata supplied by the sample provider rather than from assay-based typing. Nearly every sample came with metadata listing a de-identified subject ID, COVID-19 status, age in years and sex. Samples were obtained from the ongoing ImmuneRACE study (first 160 participants) and from about 1,300 subjects provided by 6 global collaborators. The material from the prospective study consisted of cDNA or gDNA derived from T cells, B-cell-depleted T cells, or PBMCs. Subjects who had been exposed to COVID-19, were actively infected with it, or had recovered from it provided the deeply sampled blood TCRbeta repertoires that made up the dataset. The repertoires were released in a freely available public database intended as a resource for research on the immune response to SARS-CoV-2.

Findings and caveats that apply to the study as a whole: The amount of clinical and demographic metadata varied by source and participant and was provided uncurated.

Spanning cysteine to phenylalanine, the CDR3 consists of 14 amino acids. CDR3 DNA is the only sequence kept; it has 42 bases, read in frame from the first base. Taken from the germline V gene (reference sequence), the CDR1 and CDR2 loops are SEHNR and FQNEAQ. V is reduced by 7 bases and J by 5 bases, leaving a spacing of 14 bases between them. The collaborating institutions used their own protocols to collect whole blood in K2EDTA tubes. For TCRbeta analysis, collaborator samples were shipped as frozen whole blood, as isolated PBMCs, or as DNA extracted from either sample type. The immunoSEQ Assay, a bias-controlled multiplex PCR, was used to amplify TCRbeta CDR3 regions from genomic DNA. The source study handled its data this way. Nucleated cell counts per sample were estimated from amplification of reference gene primers within the assay. To quantify the absolute abundance of each unique TCRbeta CDR3 rearrangement, sequence reads were collapsed and filtered. For each sample, productive Simpson clonality was calculated as the square root of Simpson's diversity index across productive rearrangements. Sourced from immuneACCESS, this table was stored by TCRdb with only in-frame sequences that have V and J called. A share of the clones is absent; for the studies checked, an unresolved V gene accounts for under half, and the remainder has no known explanation. Clone size and the V and J calls come from that table; the DNA yielded D and trimming. The sample table holds 85,000 to 100,000 clones, of which less than 85% were seen once. 15% to 20% of the sample rests with the top ten.

This clone was observed a few times. Its antigen remains undetermined. No quality values exist for individual bases; no much larger clone is one base distant. The receptor was derived from a woman over 75 with active or convalescent COVID-19. Sequenced: peripheral blood. This sequence uses TRBV7-9 and TRBJ2-2; too little of a D gene remains to name it. At the DNA level, the sequence is TGTGCCAGCACCCTCCTCTCGGAGACCGGGGAGCTGTTTTTT. Protein translation: CASTLLSETGELFF.